The entry below gives a single T cell receptor beta chain sequence along with its context. The sample originates from a study of PD-L1 blockade in urothelial cancer. Unmatched junction bases numbered 16, after V lost 6 bases and J lost 5 bases. CDR3 size: 19 residues. Germline CDR1 and CDR2: KGHSH and LQKENI. Time point reported: pretreatment peripheral blood. Sequencing used immunoSEQ multiplex PCR; TCRdb keeps in-frame clones, though not all of them. This table holds under 95,000 clones, about 85% found once. The specimen comprised PBMCs, sampled around atezolizumab (anti-PD-L1) treatment. The sequence was obtained from a man in his fifties or sixties with urothelial cancer. This chain connects TRBV18 to TRBJ2-2; 12 bases map to TRBD2. The CDR3, as DNA: TGTGCCAGCTCTGCGACTAGCGGGGGAGCTGCAGTTTGGACCGGGGAGCTGTTTTTT. It encodes CASSATSGGAAVWTGELFF.